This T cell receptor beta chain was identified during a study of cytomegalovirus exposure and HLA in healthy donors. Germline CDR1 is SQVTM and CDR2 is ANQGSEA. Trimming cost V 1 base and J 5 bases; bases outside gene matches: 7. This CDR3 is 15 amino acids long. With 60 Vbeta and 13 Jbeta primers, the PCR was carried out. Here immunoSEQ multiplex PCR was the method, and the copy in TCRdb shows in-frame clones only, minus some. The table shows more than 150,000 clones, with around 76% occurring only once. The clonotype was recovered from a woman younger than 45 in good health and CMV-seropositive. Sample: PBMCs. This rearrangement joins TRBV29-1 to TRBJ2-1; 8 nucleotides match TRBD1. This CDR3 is CSVEGVGTGHNEQFF. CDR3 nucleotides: TGCAGCGTTGAAGGGGTCGGGACAGGACACAATGAGCAGTTCTTC.